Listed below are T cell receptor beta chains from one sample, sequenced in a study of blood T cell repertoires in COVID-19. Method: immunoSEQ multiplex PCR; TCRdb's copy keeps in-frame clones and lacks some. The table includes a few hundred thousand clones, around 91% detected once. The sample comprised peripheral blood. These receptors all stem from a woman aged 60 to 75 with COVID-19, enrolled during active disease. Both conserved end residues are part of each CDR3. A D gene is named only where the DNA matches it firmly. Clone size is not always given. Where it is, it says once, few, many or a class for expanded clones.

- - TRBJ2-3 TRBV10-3 TGTGCCATCAGTGTGCTCGGGGCAGATACGCAGTATTTT CAISVLGADTQYF
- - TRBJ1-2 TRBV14 TGTGCCAGCAGCCAGGGAGCTGGGGGCTACACCTTC CASSQGAGGYTF
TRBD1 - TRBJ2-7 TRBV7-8 TGTGCCAGCAGCTCCGGACAGGCGAGTCGGTACGAGCAGTACTTC CASSSGQASRYEQYF
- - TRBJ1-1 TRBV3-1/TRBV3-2 TGTGCCAGCAGCCAAGATGCAAGGAGGAGGTTGAACACTGAAGCTTTCTTT CASSQDARRRLNTEAFF
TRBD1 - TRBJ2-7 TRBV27 TGTGCCAGCAGTTTATCGGGGACAGGGGCCGAGCAGTACTTC CASSLSGTGAEQYF
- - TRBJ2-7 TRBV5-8 TGTGCCAGCAGAACCCGACAGTCCTACGAGCAGTACTTC CASRTRQSYEQYF
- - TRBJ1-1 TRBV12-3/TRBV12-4 TGTGCCAGCAGTCTAACAGTGAACACTGAAGCTTTCTTT CASSLTVNTEAFF
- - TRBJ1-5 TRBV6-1 TGTGCCAGCAGTGCCCGGACAGACTCCTATAGCAATCAGCCCCAGCATTTT CASSARTDSYSNQPQHF
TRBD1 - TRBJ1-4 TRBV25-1 TGTGCCGCCCGACAGGGAACTAATGAAAAACTGTTTTTT CAARQGTNEKLFF
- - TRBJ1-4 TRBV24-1 TGTGCCACCAGTGATGGGCAGCCTAATGAAAAACTGTTTTTT CATSDGQPNEKLFF
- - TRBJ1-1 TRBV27 TGTGCCAGCAGCGGTACGGGGTTTACGAACACTGAAGCTTTCTTT CASSGTGFTNTEAFF
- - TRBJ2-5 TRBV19 TGTGCCAGTAGTGCTGCGGGTGGGACCCAGTACTTC CASSAAGGTQYF
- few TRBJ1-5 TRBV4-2 TGTGCCAGCAGCCAAGAAGTCCCGGGGGGTCAGCCCCAGCATTTT CASSQEVPGGQPQHF
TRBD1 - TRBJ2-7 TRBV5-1 TGCGCCAGCAGCTTGGCGGGACAGGGGGTCTACGAGCAGTACTTC CASSLAGQGVYEQYF
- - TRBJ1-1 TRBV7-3 TGTGCCAGCAGCTCTCTCGGGGGTAACACTGAAGCTTTCTTT CASSSLGGNTEAFF
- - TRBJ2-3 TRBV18 TGTGCCAGCTCACCCCAGGGCCTAGGCACAGATACGCAGTATTTT CASSPQGLGTDTQYF
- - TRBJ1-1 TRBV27 TGTGCCAGCAGTTTGGGGGGGCGAGGGACTGAAGCTTTCTTT CASSLGGRGTEAFF
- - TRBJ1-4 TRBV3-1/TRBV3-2 TGTGCCAGCAGCCAAGCAGGGATTAATGAAAAACTGTTTTTT CASSQAGINEKLFF
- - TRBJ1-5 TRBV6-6 TGTGCCAGCAGTAAAGACAGGAGTTATAGCAATCAGCCCCAGCATTTT CASSKDRSYSNQPQHF
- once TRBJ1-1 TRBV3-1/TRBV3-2 TGTGCCAGCAGCACATTAGGGGGTAGGACTGAAGCTTTCTTT CASSTLGGRTEAFF
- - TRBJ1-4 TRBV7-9 TGTGCCAGCAGCTTGTCGGCAGGGCACGAAAAACTGTTTTTT CASSLSAGHEKLFF
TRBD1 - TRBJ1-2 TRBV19 TGTGCCAGTAGTCCAGACAGGGTGGGCGGCTACACCTTC CASSPDRVGGYTF
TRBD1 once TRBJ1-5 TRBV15 TGTGCCACCAGCAGAGATCGGAGTAGGGGGCCTAATCAGCCCCAGCATTTT CATSRDRSRGPNQPQHF
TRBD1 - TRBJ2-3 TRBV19 TGTGCCAGTAGTAGCCGACAGGGGGCTGTGGGCGATACGCAGTATTTT CASSSRQGAVGDTQYF
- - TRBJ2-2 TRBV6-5 TGTGCCACCAGTCGACAGGACTTTAACACCGGGGAGCTGTTTTTT CATSRQDFNTGELFF
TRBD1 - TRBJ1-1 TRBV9 TGTGCCAGCAGCGGCGGACAGGGAGACACTGAAGCTTTCTTT CASSGGQGDTEAFF
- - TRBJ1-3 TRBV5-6 TGTGCCAGCAGCTTACTAGGGTTGGGAAACACCATATATTTT CASSLLGLGNTIYF
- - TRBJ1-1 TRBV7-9 TGTGCCAGCAGCTTAGTGACGGGAGTGAACACTGAAGCTTTCTTT CASSLVTGVNTEAFF
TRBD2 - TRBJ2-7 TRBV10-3 TGTGCCATCTGTAGGGGAGGGGATAGCTCCTACGAGCAGTACTTC CAICRGGDSSYEQYF
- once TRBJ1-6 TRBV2 TGTGCCAGCAGTAAGGAGAGCTCCTATAATTCACCCCTCCACTTT CASSKESSYNSPLHF
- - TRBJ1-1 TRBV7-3 TGTGCCAGCAGCCGAGCAGGGTTAAGCACTGAAGCTTTCTTT CASSRAGLSTEAFF
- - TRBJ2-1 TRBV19 TGTGCCAGTAGTATAGACCAGTCCTACAATGAGCAGTTCTTC CASSIDQSYNEQFF
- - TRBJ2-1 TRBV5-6 TGTGCCAGCAGCTTGTTGGCCAGGTGGGATGAGCAGTTCTTC CASSLLARWDEQFF
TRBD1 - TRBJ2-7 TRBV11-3 TGTGCCAGCAGCTTAGGGGACAGCTACGAGCAGTACTTC CASSLGDSYEQYF
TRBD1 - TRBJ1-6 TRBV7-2 TGTGCCAGCAGTCTAAGGGGGACAGGGAATTCACCCCTCCACTTT CASSLRGTGNSPLHF
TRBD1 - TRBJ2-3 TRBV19 TGTGCCAGTAGTCCCCGGGGACAGGGCGATACGCAGTATTTT CASSPRGQGDTQYF
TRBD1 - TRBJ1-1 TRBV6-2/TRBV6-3 TGTGCCAGCAGTCTCGGACAGGGCGGAGCTTTCTTT CASSLGQGGAFF
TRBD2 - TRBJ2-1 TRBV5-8 TGTGCCAGCAGCTTGAACGGGGGGGTGGTCAATGAGCAGTTCTTC CASSLNGGVVNEQFF
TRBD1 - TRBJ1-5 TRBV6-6 TGTGCCAGCAGTTACGGGTTGCAGGGGGGCAATCAGCCCCAGCATTTT CASSYGLQGGNQPQHF
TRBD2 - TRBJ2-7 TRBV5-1 TGCGCCAGCAGCTCGCGACTAGCGGGGGGGCCCTCCTACGAGCAGTACTTC CASSSRLAGGPSYEQYF
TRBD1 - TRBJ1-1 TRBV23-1 TGCGCCAGCAGTCAATCCCGGACAGGGTCGAACACTGAAGCTTTCTTT CASSQSRTGSNTEAFF
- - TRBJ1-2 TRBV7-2 TGTGCCAGCAGCCAAAGACGGGGGAGCGATGGCTACACCTTC CASSQRRGSDGYTF
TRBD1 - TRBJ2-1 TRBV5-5 TGTGCCAGCAGCTTGGGGACAGGGACCTACAATGAGCAGTTCTTC CASSLGTGTYNEQFF
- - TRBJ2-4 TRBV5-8 TGTGCCAGCAGCTTTCTAGATCTAGCCAAAAACATTCAGTACTTC CASSFLDLAKNIQYF
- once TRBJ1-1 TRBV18 TGTGCCAGCTCACCATGGGCCGGGGGGAACACTGAAGCTTTCTTT CASSPWAGGNTEAFF
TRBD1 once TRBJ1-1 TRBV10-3 TGTGCCACCCGTGGGACAGGGAGGTCCACTGAAGCTTTCTTT CATRGTGRSTEAFF
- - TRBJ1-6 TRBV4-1 TGCGCCAGCAGCCAAGTTTCAGGCTTCCAGTCACCCCTCCACTTT CASSQVSGFQSPLHF
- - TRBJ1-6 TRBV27 TGTGCCAGCAGCCTCAGCCTGGGCCATAGCTCCTATAATTCACCCCTCCACTTT CASSLSLGHSSYNSPLHF
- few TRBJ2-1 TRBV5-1 TGCGCCAGCAGCTTGGCTAGTGAGCAGTTCTTC CASSLASEQFF
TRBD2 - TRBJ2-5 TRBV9 TGTGCCAGCAGCTCCCGACTAGCGGGGGGGGGTGAGACCCAGTACTTC CASSSRLAGGGETQYF
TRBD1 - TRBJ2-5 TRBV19 TGTGCCAGTAGTATTCAGACAGGGCCAGAGACCCAGTACTTC CASSIQTGPETQYF
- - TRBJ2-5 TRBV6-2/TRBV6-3 TGTGCCAGCAGTTCGGTGGGGCGGCAAGAGACCCAGTACTTC CASSSVGRQETQYF
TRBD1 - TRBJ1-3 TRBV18 TGTGCCAGCTCACCACCGGGACAGGGGTATTCTGGAAACACCATATATTTT CASSPPGQGYSGNTIYF
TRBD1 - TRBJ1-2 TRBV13 TGTGCCAGCAGCTCCCCGGGGGACAGGGGGATTGGCTACACCTTC CASSSPGDRGIGYTF
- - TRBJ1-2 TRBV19 TGTGCCAGCGCCCGGGAGCTTGCCTCCTATGGCTACACCTTC CASARELASYGYTF
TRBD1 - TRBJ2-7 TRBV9 TGTGCCAGCAGCAGGGCGGGGGACAGGGGAAGGGAGCAGTACTTC CASSRAGDRGREQYF
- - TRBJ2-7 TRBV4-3 TGCGCCAGCAGCCAAGTGCCAGGGGCCTACGAGCAGTACTTC CASSQVPGAYEQYF
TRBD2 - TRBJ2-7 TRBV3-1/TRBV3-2 TGTGCCAGCAGCCCGGCGGGGGGGGACGACAAGCAGTACTTC CASSPAGGDDKQYF
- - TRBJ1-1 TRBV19 TGTGCCAGTAGTATGGGTCAGGGAGGGAGGACTGAAGCTTTCTTT CASSMGQGGRTEAFF